The sequence of this T cell receptor beta chain was determined in a study of T cells in narcolepsy. This table comes from immunoSEQ multiplex PCR, and its TCRdb copy is limited to in-frame clones, with some not included. Counted here are around 30,000 clones, about 77% occurring once; the ten biggest clones make up 0.95% to 1.5%. A remark on this clone: Its target is unknown.

Regarding the study as a whole: Healthy controls reportedly lacked the autoreactive clonotypes serially found in patients' blood.

This sequence was found in a human donor with narcolepsy. The specimen sequenced was CD45RA- memory CD4+ T cells from PBMCs.

The CDR3 is CSGRLATNEQFF. DNA for the CDR3: TGCAGCGGACGACTAGCAACCAATGAGCAGTTCTTC. The V gene is TRBV29-1, the J gene TRBJ2-1, with TRBD2 identical over 7 bases. Germline V lookup: CDR1 SQVTM, CDR2 ANQGSEA. The CDR3 is 12 amino acids. The V and J ends lost 7 bases and 6 bases, in that order; junction bases with no gene match: 6.